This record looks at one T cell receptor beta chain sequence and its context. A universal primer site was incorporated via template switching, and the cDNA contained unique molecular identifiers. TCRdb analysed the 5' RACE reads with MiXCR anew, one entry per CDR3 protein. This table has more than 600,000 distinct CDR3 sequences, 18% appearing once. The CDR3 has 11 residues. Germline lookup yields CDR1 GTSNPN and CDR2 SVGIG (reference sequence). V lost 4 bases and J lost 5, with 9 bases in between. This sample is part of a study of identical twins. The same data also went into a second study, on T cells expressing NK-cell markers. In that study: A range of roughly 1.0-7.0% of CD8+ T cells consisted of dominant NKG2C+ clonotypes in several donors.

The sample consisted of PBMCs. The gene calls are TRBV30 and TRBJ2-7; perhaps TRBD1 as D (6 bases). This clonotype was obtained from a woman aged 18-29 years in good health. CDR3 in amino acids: CAWKGVHEQYF. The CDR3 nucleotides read TGTGCCTGGAAGGGGGTCCACGAGCAGTACTTC. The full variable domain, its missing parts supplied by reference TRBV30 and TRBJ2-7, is SQTIHQWPATLVQPVGSPLSLECTVEGTSNPNLYWYRQAAGRGLQLLFYSVGIGQISSEVPQNLSASRPQDRQFILSSKKLLLSDSGFYLCAWKGVHEQYFGPGTRLTVT.